These 11 T cell receptor beta chains were sequenced from one sample in a study of post-analysis software for immune sequencing data. Study-wide findings and caveats: Five TRBV segments occurring more often in patients than controls included TRBV5-6, TRBV5-1 and TRBV20-1.

Their antigen targets remain unknown. The library was made from cDNA and included unique molecular identifiers. Each CDR3 protein gets one entry after TCRdb re-called the PCR reads with MiXCR. Among roughly 200,000 distinct CDR3 sequences listed, over 25% were seen once. The sample taken for sequencing was blood. The receptors here all came from a girl between 2 and 17 years old with multiple sclerosis.

This clonotype was picked up one time. This rearrangement joins TRBV5-1 to TRBJ1-1, with TRBD1 matching 7 bases. The ends lost 4 bases at V and 6 bases at J; junction bases unmatched: 9. CDR1 is SGHRS and CDR2 is YFSETQ in the germline V gene. The CDR3 runs to 14 residues. CDR3 in DNA: TGCGCCAGCAGCCGGGCCAGGGGGTTGGCTGAAGCTTTCTTT. Translating it yields CASSRARGLAEAFF.

The CDR3 DNA follows: TGTGCCACCAGCACCCTGTTATTACGGGACAGGATATCTGGGGCCAACGTCCTGACTTTC. It is translated as CATSTLLLRDRISGANVLTF. V gene TRBV15 combines with J gene TRBJ2-6; 8 bases fit TRBD1. Per the germline V gene, CDR1 is LNHNV and CDR2 is YYDKDF (reference sequence). J lost 1 base, V lost 4 bases, and 15 bases had no gene match. CDR3 length: 20 residues.

This rearrangement joins TRBV12-3 or TRBV12-4 to TRBJ2-1, with 9 bases aligning to TRBD2. With 6 bases clipped from V and 9 bases from J, the junction kept 12 bases outside the gene matches. CDR3 size: 15 residues. The CDR3: CASSPSLAGKVEQFF. The CDR3 DNA is TGTGCCAGCAGCCCCTCACTAGCGGGTAAGGTTGAGCAGTTCTTC.

This clonotype was picked up many times. The chain is built from TRBV29-1 and TRBJ2-5; D possibly uses TRBD1 or TRBD2 (5 bases each). This CDR3 comprises 13 residues. The V end was cut by 4 bases, the J end by 2 bases, with 11 bases between. The germline CDR1 and CDR2 sequences are SQVTM and ANQGSEA. CDR3 coding DNA: TGCAGCGTTGTCCAGGGAGAACAAGAGACCCAGTACTTC. It encodes CSVVQGEQETQYF.

On this clonotype itself: With a much larger clone just one base away, this may be a read error. This chain connects TRBV6-5 to TRBJ2-7; 11 bases match TRBD1. Near its end, the DNA agrees better with TRBJ2-5, so the J call may be wrong. Germline V gene sequence: CDR1 MNHEY, CDR2 SVGAGI. The CDR3 has 15 amino acids. The CDR3 protein is CASRLGQGGGGTQYF. The CDR3 DNA reads TGTGCCAGCAGGCTGGGACAGGGGGGTGGGGGGACCCAGTACTTC.

This clonotype was found a few times. The chain employs TRBV2 and TRBJ2-3; D remains ambiguous. This CDR3 has 15 amino acids. V was trimmed by 5 bases and J by 1 base, leaving 13 bases between them. The V gene's germline CDR1 is SNHLY and CDR2 FYNNEI. Written as DNA, the CDR3 is TGTGCCAGCAGTAAAATCTCCACGGGCACAGATACGCAGTATTTT. As protein: CASSKISTGTDTQYF. Combining the CDR3 with reference TRBV2 and TRBJ2-3 gives the whole variable domain EPEVTQTPSHQVTQMGQEVILRCVPISNHLYFYWYRQILGQKVEFLVSFYNNEISEKSEIFDDQFSVERPDGSNFTLKIRSTKLEDSAMYFCASSKISTGTDTQYFGPGTRLTVL.

The gene calls are TRBV19 and TRBJ2-7; a weak D match, TRBD1 (6 bases). CDR1 is LNHDA, CDR2 SQIVND, per germline (reference sequence). CDR3 length: 15 residues. V gave up 10 bases and J gave up 5 bases, with 24 bases separating them. As DNA, the CDR3 is TGTGCCACCTCATCAGCCCAGGGGTCTTACCACGAGCAGTACTTC. Translated, it gives CATSSAQGSYHEQYF.

Only one count was recorded for this clonotype. Given a much more abundant clone one base away, this may be a read error. The rearrangement joins TRBV28 to TRBJ1-1; D uncertain. Trimming stripped 6 bases from V and 1 base from J, with 3 bases between. The CDR3 has 11 residues. Looked up from germline, CDR1 is MDHEN and CDR2 is SYDVKM. The CDR3 loop is CASRANTEAFF. The CDR3 DNA is TGTGCCAGCAGGGCGAACACTGAAGCTTTCTTT.

Many counts were recorded for this clonotype. This chain connects TRBV20-1 to TRBJ2-3, with D perhaps TRBD2 (6 bases). Deletions cut 5 bases from V and 4 bases from J, with 13 bases between. Germline V CDR1 and CDR2: DFQATT, SNEGSKA (reference sequence). The CDR3 is made up of 13 amino acids. CDR3 region: CSAPTTGADTQYF. The CDR3 region has the DNA TGCAGTGCTCCCACCACGGGGGCAGATACGCAGTATTTT.

This chain uses TRBV7-3 with TRBJ2-1; TRBD1 is a possible D gene (5 bases). V lost 1 base to trimming and J lost 5 bases, with 9 bases between them. CDR1 and CDR2 from the germline V gene are SGHTA and FQGTGA. This CDR3 is 14 amino acids long. The CDR3 DNA sequence: TGTGCCAGCAGCTTAATGGGCAGGGACAATGAGCAGTTCTTC. Its translation: CASSLMGRDNEQFF.

This clonotype is termed medium-sized (0.01 to 0.1%). Written as DNA, the CDR3 is TGCAGTGCGTCCAGGGACATTCCCTACGAGCAGTACTTC. It yields the protein CSASRDIPYEQYF. V usage is TRBV20-1 and J usage is TRBJ2-7; D is possibly TRBD1 (6 bases). V lost 6 bases, J lost 2 bases, and 14 bases lay in between. This CDR3 has 13 amino acids. Germline V gives CDR1 DFQATT, CDR2 SNEGSKA (reference sequence).